The 2 T cell receptor beta chains listed next were all sequenced from one sample in a study of early T cells in non-severe SARS-CoV-2 infection. TCRdb analysed the 5' RACE reads with MiXCR anew, one entry per CDR3 protein. Seen here are 45,000 or so distinct CDR3 sequences, around 5.7% observed once, and the top ten hold around an eighth. Sample: whole blood. Every receptor here comes from an adult who was a healthcare worker with PCR-confirmed SARS-CoV-2 infection or an uninfected control (not recorded which).

This clonotype has a count of ten or more. The chain joins TRBV3-1 to TRBJ2-5, with a possible D match to TRBD2 (5 bases). CDR1 is LGHDT, CDR2 YNNKEL, per germline (reference sequence). V was clipped by 0 bases and J by 5 bases, with 10 bases between them. The CDR3 is 14 amino acids. The CDR3 region has the DNA TGTGCCAGCAGCCAAGACGGGGTCCCCGAGACCCAGTACTTC. Protein sequence: CASSQDGVPETQYF.

Many counts were recorded for this clonotype. The V and J genes are TRBV24-1 and TRBJ2-3; D gene unclear. This CDR3 contains 14 residues. The germline V and J ends were trimmed by 2 bases and 8 bases, with 13 bases remaining between them. CDR1 is KGHDR and CDR2 is SFDVKD in the germline V gene. DNA for the CDR3: TGTGCCACCAGTGATTCCGGCTCCGCAGGTACGCAGTATTTT. It specifies CATSDSGSAGTQYF.